What follows describes a single T cell receptor beta chain. Its target is unknown. The sample originates from a study of T cell responses to AZD1222 COVID-19 vaccine. TCRdb's copy holds only in-frame clones and misses some; the assay was immunoSEQ multiplex PCR. The repertoire has about 94,000 clones, around nine tenths of them found once; the top ten carry 13%. The germline CDR1 and CDR2 sequences are SGHTA and FQGNSA. With V trimmed by 0 bases and J by 4 bases, 8 bases remained unmatched. CDR3 length equals 17 residues. Study-level points and caveats: Just six people given AZD1222 tested seropositive at baseline. It should be noted that donors were predominantly white British and more often female, and clonal diversity was possibly underestimated. Repertoires were obtained solely post-peak T cell response. With two AZD1222 doses given, Spike-specific TCR breadth and depth both rose.

The rearrangement uses TRBV7-2 and TRBJ1-2, with 10 bases fitting TRBD1. Sequencing used peripheral blood, obtained on day 0 of AZD1222 vaccination. The receptor was isolated from an adult in good health. The CDR3 sequence is CASSLALPGQGSYGYTF. The CDR3 nucleotides are TGTGCCAGCAGCTTAGCGCTCCCGGGACAGGGGTCCTATGGCTACACCTTC.